This T cell receptor beta chain comes out of a study of naive and memory T cell subsets. Study-wide findings and caveats: Possibly reflecting memory cells re-expressing CD45RA, a few larger clonotypes occurred in naive repertoires, especially CD8.

This clonotype was seen more than once but under ten times. Its antigen is unknown. The beta constant-region primer was an equimolar mix of two oligonucleotides covering TRBC1 and TRBC2. Nested alpha and beta constant-region primers with the SP2 primer drove four PCR rounds on ligated cDNA. One entry per CDR3 protein results from TCRdb running MiXCR on the UMI-ligation and nested PCR reads. Of more than 95,000 distinct CDR3 sequences in the sample, about 15% were seen once. The V segment lost 6 bases and the J segment 5 bases; nucleotides outside the gene matches: 4. Germline V lookup: CDR1 MNHEY, CDR2 SVGEGT. This CDR3 contains 14 residues.

The material sequenced was naive CD8+ T cells from blood. This TCR derives from a human donor in good health. The chain is built from TRBV6-2 or TRBV6-3 and TRBJ2-3; TRBD2 matches 11 bases. CDR3: CASSLTSGGDTQYF. The CDR3 DNA sequence: TGTGCCAGCAGCCTTACTAGCGGGGGAGATACGCAGTATTTT.